This T cell receptor (beta chain) emerged from a study of blood T cell repertoires in COVID-19. Overall study: The origin of the acute and convalescent COVID-19 samples was the United States, Italy and Spain. In each case, the material was cDNA or gDNA derived from T cells, B-cell-depleted T cells, or PBMCs.

In the authors' workflow: From reference gene primer amplification, estimates of nucleated cell counts were derived. Using immunoSEQ multiplex PCR, the repertoire was profiled, and TCRdb retains in-frame clones only, with some absent. Clone size and the V and J calls come from that table; the DNA yielded D and trimming. The sample has some 150,000 clones; roughly 89% are singletons. CDR3 length equals 19 residues. Material: peripheral blood. The chain couples TRBV21-1 to TRBJ2-1; the DNA was not compared with TRBD2, the D call given in the table. TRBV21-1 represents a pseudogene. The source of this sequence is a human donor in a cohort sampled during active COVID-19. CDR3 protein: CASSKALSNGTSGHNEQFF. The CDR3, as DNA: TGTGCCAGCAGCAAAGCGCTAAGTAATGGGACTAGCGGTCACAATGAGCAGTTCTTC.